This TCR beta chain was recovered during a study of regulatory T cells in long-lasting Graves disease. Indicated time point: newly diagnosed GD, antithyroid drugs for less than 3 months. PBMC RNA served as the TCR library source. Germline assignment: CDR1 SGDLS and CDR2 YYNGEE. V shed 0 bases and J shed 5 bases, with 8 bases lying between them. There are 13 residues in the CDR3. This clonotype was observed at least ten times. Libraries of TCR beta came from iRepertoire HTBI primers plus Arm-PCR of CDR3 regions. TCRdb reprocessed the multiplex PCR reads with MiXCR, giving one entry per CDR3 protein. The sample holds 350,000 to 450,000 distinct CDR3 sequences, 10% to 15% seen once. The sample was also reused in another study, on T cells in Graves' hyperthyroidism and ophthalmopathy. Per that study: Patients showing uncontrolled infection, other autoimmune disease, pregnancy or lactation were ineligible.

This receptor was taken from a woman under 30 with Graves disease. The chain has TRBV9 and TRBJ1-2; D is ambiguous. The sample was peripheral blood mononuclear cells (PBMCs), taken at new diagnosis, from a patient treated with antithyroid drugs. CDR3 loop: CASSVDGLYGYTF. In nucleotides, the CDR3 is TGTGCCAGCAGCGTAGATGGGCTTTATGGCTACACCTTC.